What follows describes a single T cell receptor beta chain. The source of the sample is a study of identical twins. V was pared by 7 bases and J by 2 bases, with 17 bases of the junction left unmatched. CDR3 length: 20 residues. The germline gives CDR1 SGHVS, CDR2 FQNEAQ. TCRdb independently ran MiXCR on the 5' RACE reads; one entry per CDR3 protein. In the table there are about 890,000 distinct CDR3 sequences, roughly an eighth of which are singletons. The sample was also reused in another study, on yellow fever vaccine responses in identical twins.

The chain employs TRBV7-8 and TRBJ2-3; TRBD2 matches 14 bases. The source of this sequence is a young woman in good health. Sequencing input: PBMCs. This CDR3 reads CASILRVFGLAGGSTDTQYF. As DNA, the CDR3 is TGTGCCAGCATCCTAAGAGTTTTTGGACTAGCGGGGGGTTCCACAGATACGCAGTATTTT.